One sample yielded the 3 T cell receptor beta chains listed below, sequenced in a study of tumor and adjacent non-tumor tissue in lung cancer. TCRbeta libraries were built with three rounds of nested PCR, modified from ARM-PCR. TCRdb recomputed calls from the multiplex PCR reads with MiXCR, one row per CDR3 protein. The data show tens of thousands of distinct CDR3 sequences, about 70% seen once. RNA was extracted from bulk tissue without any cell sorting. Sequencing was performed on lung tumor tissue. All receptors derive from a man aged 55 to 70 with non-small cell lung cancer.

J is TRBJ1-1 and V is TRBV11-1; D is unclear. Germline CDR1 and CDR2: SGHAT and FQDESV (reference sequence). V gave up 6 bases and J gave up 3 bases, with 17 bases separating them. The CDR3 consists of 15 residues. CDR3 sequence (DNA): TGTGCCAGCAGTTTCAAGAGTGGCCCGGACACTGAAGCTTTCTTT. This codes for CASSFKSGPDTEAFF.

CDR3 DNA: TGTGTCAACAGCCCCCGTTTAGCGGGTTTCTCCTACAATGAGCAGTTCTTC. This codes for CVNSPRLAGFSYNEQFF. The chain employs TRBV11-2 and TRBJ2-1; TRBD2 agrees at 7 bases. From germline, CDR1 is SGHAT and CDR2 FQNNGV. The CDR3 contains 17 residues.

Notes on this clonotype: The junction shows a germline mismatch at one end, possibly a read error. The rearrangement uses TRBV24-1 and TRBJ1-5; D gene ambiguous. The CDR3 is made up of 14 amino acids. CDR1 KGHDR and CDR2 SFDVKD come from the germline V gene. CDR3 protein: CATSAKNSNQPHHF. CDR3 bases: TGTGCCACCAGCGCGAAGAATAGCAATCAGCCCCATCATTTT.